The T cell receptor beta chain under discussion was sequenced for a study of spatial heterogeneity in lung cancer. General study points: For tumor T cells, estimated coverage reached only around 7% (alpha) and 11% to 15% (beta). Tumor mutation count correlated with how many alpha and beta TCRs expanded intratumorally.

One entry per CDR3 protein results from TCRdb running MiXCR on the 5' RACE reads. The sample consists of 8,500 to 10,000 distinct CDR3 sequences, about 8.1% of them appearing once. This CDR3 comprises 15 residues. Looked up from germline, CDR1 is SGHRS and CDR2 is YFSETQ. Trimming left V 0 bases short and J 4 bases short, with 13 bases between. Stated time point: sample taken at primary tumor resection. The donors, fewer than 90 patients with untreated early-stage non-small cell lung cancer, provided the samples. Tumor, nontumor lung or frozen PBMC supplied whole RNA that was sequenced unsorted. This clonotype has just a few counts. No antigen is known for it.

This TCR derives from a male donor with early-stage non-small cell lung cancer. The starting material was lung tumor tissue, obtained at surgery. V gene TRBV5-1 combines with J gene TRBJ1-2; tentative D call: TRBD1 (5 bases). As DNA, the CDR3 is TGCGCCAGCAGCTTGGAAGCAGGGCGGGTCTATGGCTACACCTTC. It yields the protein CASSLEAGRVYGYTF.